The 14 T cell receptor beta chains in this list originate from one sample, sequenced in a study of T cell responses to AZD1222 COVID-19 vaccine. The protocol was immunoSEQ multiplex PCR, while the TCRdb copy is restricted to in-frame clones and leaves out a portion. Counted here are 150,000 or so clones, nearly 90% occurring once; the ten biggest clones make up 5.1%. The specimen comprised peripheral blood, sampled on day 0 of AZD1222 vaccination. These TCRs come from an adult in good health.

The chain recombines TRBV7-9 with TRBJ1-1, with TRBD1 identical over 12 bases. Germline CDR1 is SEHNR and CDR2 is FQNEAQ (reference sequence). The V and J ends lost 5 bases and 4 bases, in that order; junction bases with no gene match: 5. The CDR3 is 15 amino acids. CDR3 amino acids: CASSPRDRGPTEAFF. CDR3 nucleotide sequence: TGTGCCAGCAGCCCGAGGGACAGGGGGCCCACTGAAGCTTTCTTT.

The rearrangement uses TRBV4-1 and TRBJ1-4, with D perhaps TRBD1 (5 bases). The CDR3 length is 16 residues. V gave up 1 base and J gave up 0 bases, with 9 bases separating them. Germline lookup yields CDR1 MGHRA and CDR2 YSYEKL. CDR3 bases: TGCGCCAGCAGCCAAGTGGGGCGAGCAACTAATGAAAAACTGTTTTTT. It yields the protein CASSQVGRATNEKLFF.

The chain uses TRBV12-2 and TRBJ1-1; TRBD1 is the table's D call and was not checked against the DNA. TRBV12-2 is deemed a pseudogene. The CDR3 consists of 12 residues. The CDR3 is CASRPGVPEAFF. Here the CDR3 DNA reads TGTGCAAGTCGCCCAGGTGTACCTGAAGCTTTCTTT.

The rearrangement uses TRBV7-9 and TRBJ1-1, with D maybe TRBD1 (5 bases). The CDR3 loop spans 14 amino acids. Germline V lookup: CDR1 SEHNR, CDR2 FQNEAQ (reference sequence). Deletions cut 1 base from V and 5 bases from J, with 11 bases between. The CDR3 is CASSLGGVRTEAFF. CDR3 sequence (DNA): TGTGCCAGCAGCTTAGGGGGGGTGAGAACTGAAGCTTTCTTT.

V is TRBV6-5 and J is TRBJ2-4; D not certain. The germline V gene has CDR1 MNHEY and CDR2 SVGAGI. This CDR3 region has 14 residues. Trimming shortened V by 7 bases and J by 7 bases, and 17 bases separated the two germline ends. CDR3 residues: CASTRSRGGNIQYF. CDR3 nucleotide sequence: TGTGCCAGCACCCGTTCCCGCGGTGGGAACATTCAGTACTTC.

The rearrangement links TRBV11-2 to TRBJ2-3; TRBD2 might be the D (5 bases). The germline V and J ends were trimmed by 5 bases and 7 bases, with 22 bases remaining between them. The length of the CDR3 is 16 residues. Germline CDR1 reads SGHAT; CDR2 reads FQNNGV. CDR3 DNA sequence: TGTGCCAGCAGCCAAGCCAGCGGTGCCGTACACAATACGCAGTATTTT. Its translation is CASSQASGAVHNTQYF.

The sample holds a few counts of this clone. Its ends do not fully match the called genes, so a read error is possible. V is TRBV20-1 and J is TRBJ1-2; no clear D. This CDR3 spans 10 amino acids. From germline, CDR1 is DFQATT and CDR2 SNEGSKA (reference sequence). CDR3 protein: CASFNYGYTF. CDR3 nucleotides: TGTGCTTCCTTTAATTATGGCTACACCTTC.

This chain connects TRBV20-1 to TRBJ2-6; TRBD1 might be the D (5 bases). CDR3 size: 18 residues. Trimming removed 3 bases at V and 2 bases at J, with 20 bases between. Germline loops: CDR1 DFQATT, CDR2 SNEGSKA (reference sequence). CDR3 residues: CSASRTESWGPGANVLTF. CDR3 bases: TGCAGTGCTAGTCGGACGGAGAGTTGGGGCCCTGGGGCCAACGTCCTGACTTTC.

This chain links TRBV18 with TRBJ2-3, with D unresolved. The V gene's germline CDR1 is KGHSH and CDR2 LQKENI. V lost 4 bases to trimming and J lost 1 base, with 6 bases between them. The CDR3 is made up of 13 amino acids. The CDR3 nucleotides read TGTGCCAGCTCACGGTCCGGCACAGATACGCAGTATTTT. The encoded protein is CASSRSGTDTQYF.

This clone has only one observation. DNA for the CDR3: TGTGCCACCAGCAAAATAGCGGGAGTTGGGTATGAGCAGTTCTTC. Translation: CATSKIAGVGYEQFF. The chain links TRBV15 to TRBJ2-1; 9 bases agree with TRBD2. CDR3 length: 15 amino acids. The V gene's germline CDR1 is LNHNV and CDR2 YYDKDF (reference sequence). V lost 4 bases, J lost 8 bases, and 9 bases stayed unmatched.

The chain links TRBV2 to TRBJ2-7; D not certain. Trimming cost V 7 bases and J 4 bases, with 8 bases left between them. This CDR3 region has 11 residues. Germline CDR1 SNHLY, CDR2 FYNNEI. The CDR3 coding sequence is TGTGCCAGCAAATTGAGGTACGAGCAGTACTTC. It translates to CASKLRYEQYF.

This rearrangement joins TRBV19 to TRBJ2-1, with D perhaps matching TRBD2 (5 bases). The CDR3 consists of 16 residues. Germline values: CDR1 LNHDA, CDR2 SQIVND (reference sequence). V lost 5 bases, J lost 1 base, and 15 bases lay in between. CDR3 coding DNA: TGTGCCAGTAGTCCCCGGGGTAGCGCGTCCTACAATGAGCAGTTCTTC. Translating it yields CASSPRGSASYNEQFF.

The genes are TRBV28 and TRBJ2-7; D gene unclear. Germline CDR1 is MDHEN and CDR2 is SYDVKM. CDR3 size: 13 residues. V was cut by 4 bases and J by 2 bases, with 9 bases left in between. CDR3 residues: CASSWEGPYEQYF. The CDR3 nucleotides are TGTGCCAGCAGTTGGGAAGGGCCCTACGAGCAGTACTTC.

The rearrangement joins TRBV7-2 to TRBJ1-2; D is possibly TRBD1 (6 bases). Trimming left V 4 bases short and J 8 bases short, with 20 bases between. The germline V gene has CDR1 SGHTA and CDR2 FQGNSA. CDR3 length: 15 residues. As DNA, the CDR3 is TGTGCCAGCAGCTCGTGGACAGACCTGGGTCGGGGCTACACCTTC. Translating it yields CASSSWTDLGRGYTF.